This T cell receptor beta chain was profiled in a study of brain T cells in children with intractable seizures. The data were produced by immunoSEQ multiplex PCR, yet TCRdb's version contains in-frame clones alone and is incomplete. The sample includes around 100,000 clones, around 94% of them seen just once. CDR3 length: 14 amino acids. Germline V gene data show CDR1 as LGHDT and CDR2 as YNNKEL (reference sequence). V was clipped by 4 bases and J by 2 bases, with 12 bases between them. This clonotype was sampled from a boy younger than two with hemimegalencephaly and intractable seizures. The sequencing used peripheral blood, collected at surgery. The chain combines TRBV3-1 (or the pseudogene TRBV3-2) with TRBJ2-7; tentative D call: TRBD2 (5 bases). Written as DNA, the CDR3 is TGTGCCAGCAGCCCTGGGCTAGCCCCCTACGAGCAGTACTTC. Amino acid sequence: CASSPGLAPYEQYF.